This record covers a single T cell receptor (beta chain). Its antigen remains unidentified. One end of the junction does not line up with germline, which may come from a read error. CDR1 KGHDR and CDR2 SFDVKD come from the germline V gene. The CDR3 consists of 12 residues. What was amplified from RNA transcripts were TCR beta CDR3 regions. TCR CDR3 regions were first amplified by RT-PCR with HTBI primers. TCRdb reprocessed the multiplex PCR reads via MiXCR and lists one record per CDR3 protein. The sample consists of 600,000 to 650,000 distinct CDR3 sequences, 15% to 20% of them appearing once. This entry is derived from a study of T cells in Graves' hyperthyroidism and ophthalmopathy. Study-wide context: Peripheral blood was taken when the disease was first diagnosed, before any treatment began. Study results and caveats: A 13 V-J model separated ophthalmopathy from stable hyperthyroidism. Most clonotypes expanded in thyroid above 0.001 were likewise present in blood.

The study enrolled patients aged 18 to 65 with newly diagnosed hyperthyroidism of under 2 months' duration. This sequence originates from a woman in her 30s with Graves' hyperthyroidism. Sample: blood. The chain has TRBV24-1 and TRBJ2-1, with D uncertain. CDR3: CATSESLNEPFF. The CDR3 DNA follows: TGTGCCACCAGTGAGTCCCTCAATGAGCCGTTCTTC.